The clone carrying this T cell receptor (beta chain) was picked up a small number of times. Its antigen is not known. Germline-derived CDR1 and CDR2 are SNHLY and FYNNEI. The CDR3 spans 15 residues. Trimming removed 6 bases from V and 7 bases from J; junction bases left unmatched: 8. This table comes from immunoSEQ multiplex PCR, and its TCRdb copy is limited to in-frame clones, with some not included. The sample lists fewer than 15,000 clones; about 33% were seen once. This entry comes from a study of radiation and T cells in renal cell carcinoma. The treatment is: 15 Gy SBRT to primary tumor, nephrectomy 4 weeks later. Study-wide results and caveats: Compared with controls, irradiated tumors showed greater TCR clonality.

Material: tumor tissue, obtained from a patient whose treatment included radiotherapy and nephrectomy. This chain uses TRBV2 with TRBJ1-6; TRBD1 aligns across 8 bases. The TCR sequence derives from a man between 60 and 75 years old with renal cell carcinoma. CDR3 in DNA: TGTGCCAGCAGATCAGACAGGGGAATGAATTCACCCCTCCACTTT. Translation: CASRSDRGMNSPLHF.